The 5 T cell receptor beta chains presented below share a single source sample, sequenced in a study of shared clonotypes between healthy human individuals. Assay used: immunoSEQ multiplex PCR; TCRdb lists only in-frame clones, some missing. The top ten hold about 12% of the sample, which has fewer than 600,000 clones, around 76% seen once. Sequenced material: PBMCs. The source of these receptors is a woman in her forties in good health. Some clones in this sample may be carry-over from other donors' samples.

The genes are TRBV7-8 and TRBJ2-3; unclear D gene. Trimming stripped 2 bases from V and 1 base from J, with 7 bases between. The CDR3 covers 14 residues. Per germline, CDR1 SGHVS and CDR2 FQNEAQ. The CDR3 bases are TGTGCCAGCAGCTTATGGGAAGGCACAGATACGCAGTATTTT. It yields the protein CASSLWEGTDTQYF.

The V and J genes are TRBV5-1 and TRBJ1-3; no clear D gene. The CDR3 has 17 amino acids. Germline CDR1 and CDR2: SGHRS and YFSETQ. The V end lost 0 bases, the J end lost 0 bases, and 13 bases lay between the germline ends. The DNA for the CDR3 is TGCGCCAGCAGCTTGGCCCCCCCAGGCCTCTCTGGAAACACCATATATTTT. Protein sequence: CASSLAPPGLSGNTIYF. Based on the CDR3 plus reference TRBV5-1 and TRBJ1-3, the full variable domain is KAGVTQTPRYLIKTRGQQVTLSCSPISGHRSVSWYQQTPGQGLQFLFEYFSETQRNKGNFPGRFSGRQFSNSRSEMNVSTLELGDSALYLCASSLAPPGLSGNTIYFGEGSWLTVV.

This chain connects TRBV5-1 to TRBJ2-2, with a tentative D call TRBD1 (6 bases). Germline CDR1 SGHRS, CDR2 YFSETQ. The CDR3 totals 14 residues. The germline V and J ends were trimmed by 4 bases and 1 base, with 8 bases remaining between them. CDR3 in DNA: TGCGCCAGCAGCATGGACAGGAACACCGGGGAGCTGTTTTTT. Amino acids: CASSMDRNTGELFF. Drawing the rest from reference TRBV5-1 and TRBJ2-2, the complete variable domain is KAGVTQTPRYLIKTRGQQVTLSCSPISGHRSVSWYQQTPGQGLQFLFEYFSETQRNKGNFPGRFSGRQFSNSRSEMNVSTLELGDSALYLCASSMDRNTGELFFGEGSRLTVL.

The chain uses TRBV4-2 and TRBJ1-3, with D unclear. Germline-derived CDR1 and CDR2 are LGHNA and YNFKEQ. Trimming took off 4 bases at V and 0 bases at J, with 13 bases between the two ends. The CDR3 has 16 residues. The CDR3 DNA reads as TGTGCCAGCAGCCTCCAAGATACCAACTCTGGAAACACCATATATTTT. Protein: CASSLQDTNSGNTIYF.

In this sample, this clone turned up once. V usage is TRBV5-4 and J usage is TRBJ2-1; 8 bases map to TRBD1. Per germline, CDR1 SGHNT and CDR2 YYREEE (reference sequence). Unmatched junction bases numbered 6, after V lost 5 bases and J lost 5 bases. This CDR3 is 14 amino acids long. CDR3 in amino acids: CASSLGQGHNEQFF. CDR3 DNA sequence: TGTGCCAGCAGTCTCGGACAGGGCCACAATGAGCAGTTCTTC.